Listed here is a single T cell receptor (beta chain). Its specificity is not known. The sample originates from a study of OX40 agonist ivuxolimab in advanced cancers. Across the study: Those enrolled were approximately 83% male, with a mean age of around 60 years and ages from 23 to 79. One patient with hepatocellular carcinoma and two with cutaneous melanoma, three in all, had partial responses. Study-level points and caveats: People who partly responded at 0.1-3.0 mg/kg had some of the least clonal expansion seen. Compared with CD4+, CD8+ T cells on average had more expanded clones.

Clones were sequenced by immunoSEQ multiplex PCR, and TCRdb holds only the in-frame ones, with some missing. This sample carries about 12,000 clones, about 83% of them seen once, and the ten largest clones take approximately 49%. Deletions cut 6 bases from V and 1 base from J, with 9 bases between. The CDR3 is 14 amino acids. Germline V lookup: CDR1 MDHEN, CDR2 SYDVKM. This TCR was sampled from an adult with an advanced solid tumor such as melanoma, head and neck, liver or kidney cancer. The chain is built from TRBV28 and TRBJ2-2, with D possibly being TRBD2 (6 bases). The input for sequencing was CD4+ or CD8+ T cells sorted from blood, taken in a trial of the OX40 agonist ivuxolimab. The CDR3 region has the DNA TGTGCCAGCAGGGGACTCCTGAACACCGGGGAGCTGTTTTTT. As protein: CASRGLLNTGELFF.